This note documents a single TCR beta chain sequence. This record belongs to a study of neoadjuvant anti-PD-1 for oral cavity cancer. Overall study context: Around day 43, patients without progression received a fourth nivolumab dose before surgery.

Time point reported: after neoadjuvant nivolumab, at surgical resection. These oral cavity squamous cell carcinomas were HPV-negative and locally advanced. TCRdb's copy holds only in-frame clones and misses some; the assay was immunoSEQ multiplex PCR. The sample includes 23,000 or so clones, approximately 26% seen only once; the top ten take 15% to 20%. V dropped 1 base and J dropped 5 bases, with 12 bases sitting between them. The germline V gene has CDR1 SGHDT and CDR2 YYEEEE. CDR3 length equals 14 residues. The chain has TRBV5-6 and TRBJ2-5; a weak D match, TRBD2 (7 bases). The TCR originated in a person between 40 and 85 years old with oral cavity squamous cell carcinoma. Sequenced material: tumor tissue, taken after nivolumab (anti-PD-1) treatment. CDR3 in DNA: TGTGCCAGCAGCTTGCGGGGGGCGGGGGAGACCCAGTACTTC. Encoded protein: CASSLRGAGETQYF.